These 24 T cell receptor beta chains came from one sample sequenced in a study of blood T cells in healthy people across ages. A J-beta primer mix and a sample-barcoded 5' primer were used in a second PCR of about 6 to 12 cycles. TCRdb fed the 5' RACE reads into MiXCR, producing one record per CDR3 protein. The data show about 640,000 distinct CDR3 sequences, with 58% seen just once and 30% to 45% held by the top ten. Sequenced: blood. These receptors originate from a man aged 55 to 69 in good health.

This clonotype was detected a few times. The gene calls are TRBV20-1 and TRBJ2-2, with 9 bases aligning to TRBD1. CDR1 and CDR2 (germline): DFQATT, SNEGSKA (reference sequence). Unmatched junction bases numbered 9, after V lost 4 bases and J lost 3 bases. The length of the CDR3 is 16 residues. DNA for the CDR3: TGCAGTGCTATCGTCGGGACAGGGAGGTACACCGGGGAGCTGTTTTTT. Residues: CSAIVGTGRYTGELFF.

The count of this clonotype is one. The rearrangement joins TRBV5-1 to TRBJ2-5; 8 bases line up with TRBD1. Germline lookup yields CDR1 SGHRS and CDR2 YFSETQ. The CDR3 runs to 15 residues. Losses at the gene ends were 4 bases for V and 2 bases for J; bases not matched to a gene: 7. CDR3 nucleotides: TGCGCCAGCAGCCCGCAGGGGGCCCAGCAAGAGACCCAGTACTTC. Amino acids: CASSPQGAQQETQYF.

V is TRBV3-1 and J is TRBJ1-6, with D hard to call. The CDR3 runs 14 residues. The V gene's germline CDR1 is LGHDT and CDR2 YNNKEL (reference sequence). Trimming took 4 bases from V and 13 from J, leaving 17 bases between them. The CDR3 coding sequence is TGTGCCAGCAGCCTTCGGACGGGCGAAAGGCCCCTCCACTTT. Protein: CASSLRTGERPLHF.

The genes are TRBV7-2 and TRBJ2-1; D not resolved. The germline V gene has CDR1 SGHTA and CDR2 FQGNSA. Trimming took off 5 bases at V and 6 bases at J, with 11 bases between the two ends. The CDR3 consists of 13 residues. This CDR3 is CASSPRRVNEQFF. DNA of the CDR3: TGTGCCAGCAGCCCGAGACGGGTCAATGAGCAGTTCTTC.

This chain uses TRBV7-9 with TRBJ2-5; 7 bases line up with TRBD1. The CDR3 is 16 amino acids. In germline, CDR1 is SEHNR, CDR2 FQNEAQ (reference sequence). After removal of 0 bases from V and 4 bases from J, the junction contained 8 bases not matched to a gene. The CDR3 loop is CASSLAGTVSRETQYF. The CDR3 region has the DNA TGTGCCAGCAGCTTAGCAGGGACAGTTTCGCGAGAGACCCAGTACTTC.

The chain joins TRBV6-6 to TRBJ2-7; D is ambiguous. The last part of the DNA fits TRBJ2-5 better; the J call may be wrong. This CDR3 is 13 amino acids long. Germline lookup yields CDR1 MNHNY and CDR2 SVGAGI (reference sequence). The CDR3 nucleotides are TGTGCCAGCAGTTACGTGGACCGGGAGACCCAGTACTTC. It specifies CASSYVDRETQYF.

This clonotype occurred a few times. CDR3 region: CASSGTRESPLHF. CDR3 DNA sequence: TGTGCCAGTTCCGGGACCCGTGAATCACCCCTCCACTTT. This sequence joins TRBV6-1 and TRBJ1-6, with a tentative D call TRBD1 (5 bases). Germline values: CDR1 MNHNS, CDR2 SASEGT. V lost 9 bases to trimming and J lost 10 bases, with 16 bases between them. The CDR3 is made up of 13 amino acids.

This clonotype has just a few counts. V and J are TRBV29-1 and TRBJ1-2; 7 bases match TRBD1. The CDR3 is 13 amino acids. Germline CDR1 and CDR2: SQVTM and ANQGSEA. V trimming: 8 bases; J trimming: 2 bases; junction bases outside the gene matches: 8. In DNA, the CDR3 is TGCAGCTCCGCGACAGGGCCCAACTATGGCTACACCTTC. This gives the protein CSSATGPNYGYTF.

The J gene is TRBJ2-5, the V gene TRBV4-1, with TRBD2 matching 12 bases. V lost 5 bases and J lost 2; bases outside the gene matches: 18. From germline, CDR1 is MGHRA and CDR2 YSYEKL. CDR3 length: 20 residues. CDR3 amino acids: CASSKIPPGLAGLLQETQYF. The DNA for the CDR3 is TGCGCCAGCAGCAAAATTCCACCGGGACTAGCGGGCCTCCTACAAGAGACCCAGTACTTC.

J is TRBJ2-5 and V is TRBV29-1, with TRBD1 matching over 9 bases. Trimming cost V 4 bases and J 0 bases; bases outside gene matches: 3. Germline V gene data show CDR1 as SQVTM and CDR2 as ANQGSEA. The CDR3 totals 14 residues. Here the CDR3 DNA reads TGCAGCGTTGCGGGACAGGGTCACCAAGAGACCCAGTACTTC. It encodes CSVAGQGHQETQYF. The whole variable domain, remainder taken from reference TRBV29-1 and TRBJ2-5, is SAVISQKPSRDICQRGTSLTIQCQVDSQVTMMFWYRQQPGQSLTLIATANQGSEATYESGFVIDKFPISRPNLTFSTLTVSNMSPEDSSIYLCSVAGQGHQETQYFGPGTRLLVL.

This clonotype was detected only a few times. The genes are TRBV7-9 and TRBJ1-2; D may be TRBD1 (5 bases). Germline CDR1 and CDR2: SEHNR and FQNEAQ (reference sequence). The CDR3 totals 16 residues. Trimming cost V 1 base and J 4 bases, with 16 bases left between them. The CDR3 protein is CASSLGGTGVLYGYTF. The CDR3 nucleotides read TGTGCCAGCAGCTTAGGGGGCACAGGAGTCCTCTATGGCTACACCTTC.

This chain uses TRBV7-9 with TRBJ1-6, with TRBD1 as a possible D gene (5 bases). CDR1 and CDR2 from the germline V gene are SEHNR and FQNEAQ (reference sequence). This CDR3 comprises 12 residues. V dropped 5 bases and J dropped 13 bases, with 12 bases sitting between them. CDR3 sequence (DNA): TGTGCCAGCAGCCGGGGGACTGGGCCCCTCCACTTT. As protein: CASSRGTGPLHF.

For this clonotype: One end of the junction does not line up with germline, which may come from a read error. This chain uses TRBV12-3 or TRBV12-4 with TRBJ2-3; tentative D call: TRBD1 (7 bases). The CDR3 consists of 14 residues. The CDR3 coding sequence is TGTGCCGGCAGGTTTGGGGGGACAGCAGATGCGCAGTATTTT. Its protein product is CAGRFGGTADAQYF.

This clonotype appeared many times. The chain links TRBV7-2 to TRBJ2-3, with D possibly TRBD2 on 6 matching bases. Germline V gene data show CDR1 as SGHTA and CDR2 as FQGNSA. The V gene lost 1 base and the J gene lost 0 bases, with 17 bases spanning the gap. The CDR3 runs 18 residues. This chain's CDR3 is CASSLGLGGGISTDTQYF. As DNA, the CDR3 is TGTGCCAGCAGCTTAGGATTGGGCGGCGGGATTAGCACAGATACGCAGTATTTT.

This chain connects TRBV20-1 to TRBJ2-3, with 10 nucleotides matching TRBD2. This CDR3 comprises 17 residues. Losses at the gene ends were 3 bases for V and 1 base for J; bases not matched to a gene: 10. Germline values: CDR1 DFQATT, CDR2 SNEGSKA (reference sequence). The DNA of the CDR3 is TGCAGTGCTAGGCCCTCTAGCGGGGGAGGTCGCACAGATACGCAGTATTTT. Residues: CSARPSSGGGRTDTQYF.

The chain employs TRBV11-3 and TRBJ2-3; D is unresolved. Trimming cost V 5 bases and J 0 bases, with 12 bases left between them. The CDR3 is 15 amino acids. CDR1 is SGHNT and CDR2 is YENEEA in the germline V gene. The CDR3 sequence: CASSLRSTSTDTQYF. The CDR3 DNA sequence: TGTGCCAGCAGCCTACGGTCCACCAGCACAGATACGCAGTATTTT.

This chain joins TRBV20-1 and TRBJ2-7; 10 bases fit TRBD1. The J call is doubtful: the DNA matches TRBJ2-5 better. Per germline, CDR1 DFQATT and CDR2 SNEGSKA (reference sequence). CDR3 length: 13 amino acids. Here the CDR3 reads CSAETGGLETQYF. The CDR3 bases are TGCAGTGCTGAGACAGGGGGCTTGGAGACCCAGTACTTC.

A few counts support this clonotype. The chain's CDR3 is CSVFSQANVLTF. CDR3 bases: TGCAGCGTCTTTTCCCAGGCCAACGTCCTGACTTTC. The chain employs TRBV29-1 and TRBJ2-6; D is unclear. The CDR3 sequence is 12 residues long. The germline gives CDR1 SQVTM, CDR2 ANQGSEA. V gave up 6 bases and J gave up 6 bases, with 9 bases separating them.

This chain connects TRBV10-3 to TRBJ1-5; D ambiguous. Per germline, CDR1 ENHRY and CDR2 SYGVKD. The V gene lost 3 bases and the J gene lost 4 bases, with 10 bases spanning the gap. The CDR3 runs to 14 residues. The chain's CDR3 is CAISDSSGNQPQHF. The CDR3 DNA reads TGTGCCATCAGTGATAGCAGCGGGAATCAGCCCCAGCATTTT.

Of note for this clonotype: The junction differs from germline at one of its ends, possibly a read error. The chain carries TRBV10-3 and TRBJ2-5; no clear D gene. The J call may be faulty, since TRBJ2-7 better matches the DNA end. Germline V gene lookup returns CDR1 ENHRY and CDR2 SYGVKD. The CDR3 extends over 13 amino acids. CDR3 region: CAISEGSSSEQYF. CDR3 in DNA: TGTGCCATCAGTGAGGGCAGCTCCTCCGAGCAGTACTTC.

This chain uses TRBV7-2 with TRBJ1-1, with D maybe TRBD1 (5 bases). The CDR3 is 15 residues long. Trimming stripped 5 bases from V and 7 bases from J, with 20 bases between. Germline V lookup: CDR1 SGHTA, CDR2 FQGNSA. CDR3: CASSKRGPSPNEAFF. CDR3 sequence (DNA): TGTGCCAGCAGCAAGAGGGGCCCGTCCCCCAATGAAGCTTTCTTT. The whole variable domain, remainder taken from reference TRBV7-2 and TRBJ1-1, is GAGVSQSPSNKVTEKGKDVELRCDPISGHTALYWYRQSLGQGLEFLIYFQGNSAPDKSGLPSDRFSAERTGGSVSTLTIQRTQQEDSAVYLCASSKRGPSPNEAFFGQGTRLTVV.

This clonotype was counted only a few times. The rearrangement links TRBV4-1 to TRBJ2-7; tentative D call: TRBD1 (6 bases). The CDR3 loop spans 16 amino acids. V was pared by 1 base and J by 3 bases, with 16 bases between. Germline values: CDR1 MGHRA, CDR2 YSYEKL. The CDR3 bases are TGCGCCAGCAGCCAAGGGACTTTCGGACAGCTCTACGAGCAGTACTTC. Translated, it gives CASSQGTFGQLYEQYF.

The chain joins TRBV11-2 to TRBJ2-3, with D possibly matching TRBD2 (5 bases). V lost 2 bases, J lost 0 bases, and 12 bases lay in between. Germline V CDR1 and CDR2: SGHAT, FQNNGV. The CDR3 has 16 residues. CDR3 sequence: CASSLLPGMSTDTQYF. The CDR3 region has the DNA TGTGCCAGCAGCTTACTCCCGGGGATGAGCACAGATACGCAGTATTTT.

The genes are TRBV6-6 and TRBJ2-7, with D unresolved. V lost 4 bases and J 3 bases, leaving 10 bases between the germline ends. The CDR3 contains 13 residues. Germline CDR1 is MNHNY and CDR2 is SVGAGI (reference sequence). Here the CDR3 reads CASSSSVGYEQYF. In DNA, the CDR3 is TGTGCCAGCAGTTCCTCGGTCGGCTACGAGCAGTACTTC.